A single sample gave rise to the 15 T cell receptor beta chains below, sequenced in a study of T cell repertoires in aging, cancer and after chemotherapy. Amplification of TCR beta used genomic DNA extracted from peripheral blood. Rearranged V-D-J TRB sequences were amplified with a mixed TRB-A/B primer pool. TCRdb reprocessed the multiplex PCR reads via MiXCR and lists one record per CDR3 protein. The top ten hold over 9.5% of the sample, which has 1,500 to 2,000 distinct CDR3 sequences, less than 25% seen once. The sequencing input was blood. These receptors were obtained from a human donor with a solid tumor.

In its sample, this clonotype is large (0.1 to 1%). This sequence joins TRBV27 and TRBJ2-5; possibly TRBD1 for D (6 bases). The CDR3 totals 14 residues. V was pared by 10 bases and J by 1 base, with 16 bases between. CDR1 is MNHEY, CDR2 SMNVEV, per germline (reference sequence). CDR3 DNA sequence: TGTGCCACCAAACGATTGGGGGCCCAAGAGACCCAGTACTTC. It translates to CATKRLGAQETQYF.

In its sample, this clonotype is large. The CDR3: CASSIMGFYTF. CDR3 nucleotides: TGTGCCAGTAGTATCATGGGGTTCTACACCTTC. The chain uses TRBV19 and TRBJ1-2; D is undetermined. V shed 3 bases and J shed 10 bases, with 9 bases lying between them. The germline V gene has CDR1 LNHDA and CDR2 SQIVND (reference sequence). The length of the CDR3 is 11 residues.

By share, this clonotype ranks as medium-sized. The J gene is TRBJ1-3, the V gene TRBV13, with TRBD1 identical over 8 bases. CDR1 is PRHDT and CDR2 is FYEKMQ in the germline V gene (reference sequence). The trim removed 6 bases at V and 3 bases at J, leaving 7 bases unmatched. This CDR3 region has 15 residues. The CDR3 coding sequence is TGTGCCAGCAGACGTGGGACAGGAAGTGGAAACACCATATATTTT. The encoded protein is CASRRGTGSGNTIYF.

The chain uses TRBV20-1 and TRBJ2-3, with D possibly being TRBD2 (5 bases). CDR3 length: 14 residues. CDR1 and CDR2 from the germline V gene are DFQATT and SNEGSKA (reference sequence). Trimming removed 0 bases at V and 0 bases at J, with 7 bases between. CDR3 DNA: TGCAGTGCTAGAGATCCGGGGAGCACAGATACGCAGTATTTT. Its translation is CSARDPGSTDTQYF.

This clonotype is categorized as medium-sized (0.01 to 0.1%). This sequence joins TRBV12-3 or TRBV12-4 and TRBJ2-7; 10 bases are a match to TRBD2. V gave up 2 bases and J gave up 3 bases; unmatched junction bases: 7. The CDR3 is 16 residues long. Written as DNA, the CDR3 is TGTGCCAGCAGTTTAAGAAGGACTAGCGGAGACTACGAGCAGTACTTC. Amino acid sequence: CASSLRRTSGDYEQYF.

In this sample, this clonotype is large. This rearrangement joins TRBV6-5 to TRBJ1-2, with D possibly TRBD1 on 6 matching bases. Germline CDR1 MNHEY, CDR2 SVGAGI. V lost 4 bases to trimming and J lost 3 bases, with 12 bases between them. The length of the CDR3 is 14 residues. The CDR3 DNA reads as TGTGCCAGCAGTTCCACCAGGGGTTACTATGGCTACACCTTC. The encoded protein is CASSSTRGYYGYTF.

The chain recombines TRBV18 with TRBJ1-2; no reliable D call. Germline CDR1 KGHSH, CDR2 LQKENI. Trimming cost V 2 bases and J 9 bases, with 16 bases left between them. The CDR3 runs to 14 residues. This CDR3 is CASSPSSGSPRYTF. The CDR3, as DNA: TGTGCCAGCTCACCAAGTTCCGGGTCCCCCCGCTACACCTTC.

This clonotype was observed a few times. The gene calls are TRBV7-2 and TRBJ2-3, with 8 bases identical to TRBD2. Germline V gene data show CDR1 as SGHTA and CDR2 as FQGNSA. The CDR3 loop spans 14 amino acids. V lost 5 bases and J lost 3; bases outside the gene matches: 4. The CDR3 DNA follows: TGTGCCAGCAGCCGGGGGGGGGTAACAGATACGCAGTATTTT. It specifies CASSRGGVTDTQYF.

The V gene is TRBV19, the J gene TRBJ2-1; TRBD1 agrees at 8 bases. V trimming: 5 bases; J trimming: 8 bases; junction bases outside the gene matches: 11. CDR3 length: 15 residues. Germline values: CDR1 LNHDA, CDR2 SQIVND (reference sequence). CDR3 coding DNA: TGTGCCAGTAGTGGGCAGGACAGGGAAAAAGATGAGCAGTTCTTC. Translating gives CASSGQDREKDEQFF.

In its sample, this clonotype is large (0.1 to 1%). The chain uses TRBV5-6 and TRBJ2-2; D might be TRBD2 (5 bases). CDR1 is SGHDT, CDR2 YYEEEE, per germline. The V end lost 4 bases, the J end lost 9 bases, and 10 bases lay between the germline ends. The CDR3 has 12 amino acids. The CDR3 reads CASSGLRRELFF. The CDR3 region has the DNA TGTGCCAGCAGCGGACTTAGAAGGGAGCTGTTTTTT. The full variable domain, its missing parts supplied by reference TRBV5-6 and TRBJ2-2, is DAGVTQSPTHLIKTRGQQVTLRCSPKSGHDTVSWYQQALGQGPQFIFQYYEEEERQRGNFPDRFSGHQFPNYSSELNVNALLLGDSALYLCASSGLRRELFFGEGSRLTVL.

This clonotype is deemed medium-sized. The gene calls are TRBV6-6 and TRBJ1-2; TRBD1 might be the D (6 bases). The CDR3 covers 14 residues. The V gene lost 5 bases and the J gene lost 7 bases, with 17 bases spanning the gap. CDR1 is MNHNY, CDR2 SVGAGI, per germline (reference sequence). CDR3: CASSRTGRFGGYTF. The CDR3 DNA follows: TGTGCCAGCAGTCGAACAGGGCGATTTGGTGGCTACACCTTC.

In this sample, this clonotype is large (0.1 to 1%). The CDR3 loop reads CASSLGDRVQFF. In nucleotides, the CDR3 is TGTGCCAGCAGTTTGGGGGACAGGGTCCAGTTCTTC. The chain couples TRBV12-3 or TRBV12-4 to TRBJ2-1; 9 positions match TRBD1. V shed 3 bases, J shed 13 bases, and the junction held 4 bases outside the gene matches. There are 12 residues in the CDR3.

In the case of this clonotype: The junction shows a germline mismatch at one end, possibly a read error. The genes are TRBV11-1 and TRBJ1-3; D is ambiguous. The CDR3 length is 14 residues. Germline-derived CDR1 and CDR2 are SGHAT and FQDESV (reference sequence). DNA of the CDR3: TGTGCCAGCAGCTTCTCAGGATCTGAAAACACCATATATTTT. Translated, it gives CASSFSGSENTIYF.

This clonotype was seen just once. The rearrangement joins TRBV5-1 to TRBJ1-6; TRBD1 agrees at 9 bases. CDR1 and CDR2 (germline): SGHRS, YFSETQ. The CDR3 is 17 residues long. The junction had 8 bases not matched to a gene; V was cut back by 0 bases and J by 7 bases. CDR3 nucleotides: TGCGCCAGCAGCTTGGCCGGGGACAGGGCCCGAAATTCACCCCTCCACTTT. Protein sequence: CASSLAGDRARNSPLHF.

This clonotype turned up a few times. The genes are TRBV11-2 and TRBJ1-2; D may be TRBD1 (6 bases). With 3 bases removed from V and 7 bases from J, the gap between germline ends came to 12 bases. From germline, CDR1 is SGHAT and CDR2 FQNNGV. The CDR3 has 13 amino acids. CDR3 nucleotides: TGTGCCAGCAGCTTGGACAGCATAGTTGGCTACACCTTC. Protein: CASSLDSIVGYTF.